This entry describes one TCR beta chain. Antigen unknown. This specimen comes from a study of siplizumab effects on memory and regulatory T cells. Study-level points and caveats: Whether proliferating Tregs in siplizumab cultures suppress was not functionally confirmed. Naive T cells, seemingly more diverse than memory cells, seemed major alloresponse contributors. No naive or memory phenotype could be assigned to roughly 75-97% of proliferating clones.

Sequencing of each sample assayed some 9.2 x 10^4 TCR templates. Sequencing used immunoSEQ multiplex PCR; TCRdb keeps in-frame clones, though not all of them. The sample has over 60,000 clones; about 90% are singletons. Looked up from germline, CDR1 is SEHNR and CDR2 is FQNEAQ (reference sequence). The ends lost 4 bases at V and 5 bases at J; junction bases unmatched: 5. There are 16 residues in the CDR3. The chain is built from TRBV7-9 and TRBJ2-2, with 12 bases fitting TRBD2. The receptor was derived from a human donor in good health. Sequenced sample: CD8+ T cells sorted from blood. CDR3 protein: CASSSTSGGLTGELFF. The CDR3, as DNA: TGTGCCAGCAGCTCCACTAGCGGGGGGTTAACCGGGGAGCTGTTTTTT.